This T cell receptor beta chain is drawn from a study of T cell responses to AZD1222 COVID-19 vaccine. Assay used: immunoSEQ multiplex PCR; TCRdb lists only in-frame clones, some missing. The sample includes more than 80,000 clones, 85% to 90% seen only once; the top ten take under 3%. V lost 3 bases and J lost 7; bases outside the gene matches: 11. CDR1 LGHDT and CDR2 YNNKEL come from the germline V gene (reference sequence). The CDR3 spans 17 residues. Second-dose schedules of about 4 or about 12 weeks were combined. The V call is TRBV3-1 (or the pseudogene TRBV3-2), the J call TRBJ2-3, with TRBD2 identical over 12 bases. The sequence derives from an adult who received the AZD1222 COVID-19 vaccine. The source was peripheral blood, collected 28 days after the second AZD1222 dose. CDR3 residues: CASSHLGLAGTAHTQYF. CDR3 DNA sequence: TGTGCCAGCAGCCATCTTGGACTAGCGGGGACGGCGCATACGCAGTATTTT.